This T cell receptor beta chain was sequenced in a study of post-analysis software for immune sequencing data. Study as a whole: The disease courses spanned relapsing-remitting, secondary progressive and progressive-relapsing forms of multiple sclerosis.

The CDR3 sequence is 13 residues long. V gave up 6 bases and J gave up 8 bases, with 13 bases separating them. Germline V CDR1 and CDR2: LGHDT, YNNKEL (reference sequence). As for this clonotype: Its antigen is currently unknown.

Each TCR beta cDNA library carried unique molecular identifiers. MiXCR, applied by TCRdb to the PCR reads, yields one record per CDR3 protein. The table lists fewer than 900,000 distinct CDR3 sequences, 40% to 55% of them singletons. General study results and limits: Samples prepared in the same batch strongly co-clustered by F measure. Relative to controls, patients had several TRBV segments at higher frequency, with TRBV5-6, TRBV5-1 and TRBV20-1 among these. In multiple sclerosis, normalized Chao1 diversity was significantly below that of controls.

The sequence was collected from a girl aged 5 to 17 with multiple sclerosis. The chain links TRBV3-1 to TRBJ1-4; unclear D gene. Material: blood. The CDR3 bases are TGTGCCAGCAGACCCGGACCGGGGGAAAAACTGTTTTTT. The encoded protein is CASRPGPGEKLFF. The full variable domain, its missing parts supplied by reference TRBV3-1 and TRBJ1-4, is DTAVSQTPKYLVTQMGNDKSIKCEQNLGHDTMYWYKQDSKKFLKIMFSYNNKELIINETVPNRFSPKSPDKAHLNLHINSLELGDSAVYFCASRPGPGEKLFFGSGTQLSVL.